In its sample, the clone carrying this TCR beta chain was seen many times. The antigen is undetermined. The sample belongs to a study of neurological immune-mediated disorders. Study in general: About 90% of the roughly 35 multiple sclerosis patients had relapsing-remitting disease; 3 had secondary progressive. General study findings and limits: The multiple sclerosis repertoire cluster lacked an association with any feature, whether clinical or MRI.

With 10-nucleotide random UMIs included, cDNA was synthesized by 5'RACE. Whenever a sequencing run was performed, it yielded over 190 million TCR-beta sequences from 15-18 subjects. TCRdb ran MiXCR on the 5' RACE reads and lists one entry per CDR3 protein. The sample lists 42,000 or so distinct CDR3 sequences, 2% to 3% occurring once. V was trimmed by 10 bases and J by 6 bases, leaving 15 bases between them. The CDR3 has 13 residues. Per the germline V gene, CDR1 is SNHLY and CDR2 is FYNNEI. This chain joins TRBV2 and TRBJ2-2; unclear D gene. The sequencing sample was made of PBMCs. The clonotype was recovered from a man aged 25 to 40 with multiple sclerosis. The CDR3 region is CATGPLGAGELFF. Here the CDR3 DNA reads TGTGCCACCGGACCGCTGGGTGCCGGGGAGCTGTTTTTT.